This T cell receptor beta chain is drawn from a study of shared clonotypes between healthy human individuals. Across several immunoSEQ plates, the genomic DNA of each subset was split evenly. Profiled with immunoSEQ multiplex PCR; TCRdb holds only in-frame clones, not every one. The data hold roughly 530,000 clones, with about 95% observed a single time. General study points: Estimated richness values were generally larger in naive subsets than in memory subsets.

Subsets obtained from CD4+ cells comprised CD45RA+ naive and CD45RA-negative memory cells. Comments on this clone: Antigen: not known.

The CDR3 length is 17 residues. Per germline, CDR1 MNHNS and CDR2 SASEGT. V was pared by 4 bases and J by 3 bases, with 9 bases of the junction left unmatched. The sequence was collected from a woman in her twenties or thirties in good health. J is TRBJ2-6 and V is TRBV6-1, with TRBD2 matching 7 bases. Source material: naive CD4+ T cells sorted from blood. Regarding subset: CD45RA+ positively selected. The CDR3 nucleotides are TGTGCCAGCAGTGGGGAGGGGACGTGGGGTGGGGCCAACGTCCTGACTTTC. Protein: CASSGEGTWGGANVLTF.